The sequence of this T cell receptor (beta chain) was determined in a study of T cell repertoires in cytomegalovirus infection. Whole-study context: Both CMV infection and a matching HLA type were indicated by public TCR beta signatures. Study-wide findings and caveats: HLA-C-restricted CMV clonotypes gave the most frequent clonotype in two of eight donors.

The germline CDR1 and CDR2 sequences are SGHTA and FQGNSA. This CDR3 is built from 13 residues. Trimming took off 6 bases at V and 7 bases at J, with 13 bases between the two ends. Comments on this clonotype: Its antigen remains unidentified.

In TCRdb, the reads were re-called with MiXCR into one record per CDR3 protein. The table lists 50,000 to 55,000 distinct CDR3 sequences, roughly 20% of them singletons. The sequencing used CD8+ T cells from cultured PBMCs, collected from culture after CMV antigen stimulation. This clonotype was obtained from a human donor in good health (CMV status not recorded). Some clones in this sample may be carry-over from other donors' samples. The chain couples TRBV7-2 to TRBJ1-5, with a possible D match to TRBD1 (5 bases). The CDR3 sequence: CASSPQDGQPQHF. The CDR3 nucleotides are TGTGCCAGCAGTCCACAGGACGGGCAGCCCCAGCATTTT.